These 30 T cell receptor beta chains came from one sample sequenced in a study of shared clonotypes between healthy human individuals. Naive CD8 isolation took CD45RO-negative cells positively selected for CCR7 and excluded terminally differentiated effector memory CD45RA+ cells. Sequenced by immunoSEQ multiplex PCR; TCRdb stores in-frame clones only, minus some. This sample has 660,000 or so clones; approximately 96% occur once, and the top ten carry about 0.11%. Sequenced material: naive CD8+ T cells sorted from blood. These receptors came from a woman in her 30s in good health.

The chain has TRBV27 and TRBJ1-1; maybe TRBD1 (6 bases). Germline assignment: CDR1 MNHEY and CDR2 SMNVEV (reference sequence). The CDR3 loop spans 14 amino acids. Trimming cost V 5 bases and J 1 base, with 11 bases left between them. CDR3 bases: TGTGCCAGCAGTCCGGACAGCCCGAACACTGAAGCTTTCTTT. It is translated as CASSPDSPNTEAFF.

The chain employs TRBV13 and TRBJ2-1; the match to TRBD2 covers 9 bases. The CDR3 is 15 residues long. Germline loops: CDR1 PRHDT, CDR2 FYEKMQ (reference sequence). The V segment lost 1 base and the J segment 8 bases; nucleotides outside the gene matches: 6. The CDR3 DNA sequence: TGTGCCAGCAGCTTAGATAGCGGGAGCTCGTATGAGCAGTTCTTC. This gives the protein CASSLDSGSSYEQFF.

The CDR3 reads CASRWTTTGLYEQYF. The CDR3 DNA is TGTGCCAGCAGGTGGACCACGACAGGCCTCTACGAGCAGTACTTC. J is TRBJ2-7 and V is TRBV27; a weak D match, TRBD1 (6 bases). With 6 bases removed from V and 3 bases from J, the gap between germline ends came to 18 bases. CDR1 and CDR2 (germline): MNHEY, SMNVEV (reference sequence). The CDR3 runs 15 residues.

The rearrangement links TRBV2 to TRBJ1-2; perhaps TRBD1 as D (6 bases). Trimming removed 6 bases at V and 6 bases at J, with 23 bases between. CDR1 SNHLY and CDR2 FYNNEI come from the germline V gene. The CDR3 loop spans 16 amino acids. The CDR3 sequence: CASSRKAQGFGDGYTF. The DNA for the CDR3 is TGTGCCAGCAGCAGAAAAGCACAGGGTTTTGGGGATGGCTACACCTTC.

The chain carries TRBV27 and TRBJ1-1; perhaps TRBD1 as D (6 bases). The CDR3 runs 16 residues. The germline V gene encodes CDR1 MNHEY and CDR2 SMNVEV (reference sequence). Between the trimmed V and J ends, which lost 6 bases and 5 bases, there was a span of 22 bases. CDR3 amino acids: CASRSKDRNDGTEAFF. In nucleotides, the CDR3 is TGTGCCAGCAGGAGCAAAGACAGGAATGATGGAACTGAAGCTTTCTTT.

This clone came up a few times. The chain carries TRBV6-5 and TRBJ1-1; TRBD1 might be the D (5 bases). Germline CDR1 MNHEY, CDR2 SVGAGI. The CDR3 has 14 residues. V was shortened by 4 bases and J by 1 base, with 10 bases between the two germline ends. CDR3: CASSLGRKNTEAFF. The CDR3 DNA reads as TGTGCCAGCAGTTTGGGACGGAAGAACACTGAAGCTTTCTTT.

The chain carries TRBV28 and TRBJ2-7; tentatively, D is TRBD1 (5 bases). Germline V gives CDR1 MDHEN, CDR2 SYDVKM. The V end lost 5 bases, the J end lost 3 bases, and 14 bases lay between the germline ends. The CDR3 spans 14 residues. CDR3 in DNA: TGTGCCAGCAGTGAAACAGGTAGGGTCTACGAGCAGTACTTC. Encoded protein: CASSETGRVYEQYF.

The chain recombines TRBV27 with TRBJ1-2, with no clear D. The CDR3 extends over 15 amino acids. V was cut by 7 bases and J by 2 bases, with 17 bases left in between. The V gene's germline CDR1 is MNHEY and CDR2 SMNVEV (reference sequence). Here the CDR3 reads CASTPSLRLNYGYTF. In DNA form, the CDR3 reads TGTGCCAGCACCCCCTCTTTGCGGTTGAACTATGGCTACACCTTC.

This clone was seen just once. The rearrangement uses TRBV28 and TRBJ2-5, with D maybe TRBD1 (6 bases). The germline gives CDR1 MDHEN, CDR2 SYDVKM. The CDR3 spans 15 residues. Trimming stripped 2 bases from V and 5 bases from J, with 15 bases between. The CDR3 DNA reads TGTGCCAGCAGTTTAAGCAGGGGTTGGGGGGAGACCCAGTACTTC. Translated: CASSLSRGWGETQYF. Supplemented by reference TRBV28 and TRBJ2-5, the full variable domain reads DVKVTQSSRYLVKRTGEKVFLECVQDMDHENMFWYRQDPGLGLRLIYFSYDVKMKEKGDIPEGYSVSREKKERFSLILESASTNQTSMYLCASSLSRGWGETQYFGPGTRLLVL.

Comments on this clone: Other DNA sequences of this sample code for an identical CDR3. The V and J genes are TRBV19 and TRBJ2-3, with D perhaps TRBD1 (6 bases). V dropped 3 bases and J dropped 6 bases, with 7 bases sitting between them. Per germline, CDR1 LNHDA and CDR2 SQIVND (reference sequence). CDR3 size: 12 residues. Here the CDR3 DNA reads TGTGCCAGTAGTATTGGGGGCGATACGCAGTATTTT. Its translation: CASSIGGDTQYF.

The chain is built from TRBV7-6 and TRBJ2-7; weak D call: TRBD2 (6 bases). With 1 base removed from V and 0 bases from J, the gap between germline ends came to 16 bases. CDR3 size: 17 residues. Germline CDR1 reads SGHVS; CDR2 reads FNYEAQ. The CDR3 nucleotides read TGTGCCAGCAGCTTAGGTGATGGGCGGGGCAGCTCCTACGAGCAGTACTTC. It codes for CASSLGDGRGSSYEQYF. The full variable domain, rest sourced from reference TRBV7-6 and TRBJ2-7, is GAGVSQSPRYKVTKRGQDVALRCDPISGHVSLYWYRQALGQGPEFLTYFNYEAQQDKSGLPNDRFSAERPEGSISTLTIQRTEQRDSAMYRCASSLGDGRGSSYEQYFGPGTRLTVT.

The sample holds one count of this clone. For the CDR3, the DNA is TGTGCCAGTAGTATCTACCTATCCTCCTACGAGCAGTACTTC. Its translation: CASSIYLSSYEQYF. This chain connects TRBV19 to TRBJ2-7; D is unclear. Germline loops: CDR1 LNHDA, CDR2 SQIVND (reference sequence). V lost 3 bases to trimming and J lost 0 bases, with 9 bases between them. The CDR3 has 14 residues.

This chain links TRBV5-5 with TRBJ2-7; no clear D gene. Germline-derived CDR1 and CDR2 are SGHKS and YYEKEE (reference sequence). V was shortened by 3 bases and J by 2 bases, with 6 bases between the two germline ends. This CDR3 comprises 12 residues. This CDR3 reads CASSSDPYEQYF. The CDR3 DNA follows: TGTGCCAGCAGCTCGGACCCCTACGAGCAGTACTTC.

This clone came up once. The chain employs TRBV11-2 and TRBJ2-4; maybe TRBD1 (8 bases). Trimming took 4 bases from V and 6 from J, leaving 19 bases between them. Germline loops: CDR1 SGHAT, CDR2 FQNNGV. This CDR3 spans 16 amino acids. The CDR3 loop is CASSSPAGGGGNIQYF. CDR3 DNA: TGTGCCAGCAGCTCTCCCGCAGGGGGCGGGGGAAACATTCAGTACTTC.

The chain combines TRBV2 with TRBJ2-5; 7 positions agree with TRBD2. This CDR3 is 14 amino acids long. V lost 3 bases, J lost 3 bases, and 4 bases stayed unmatched. Germline V gene data show CDR1 as SNHLY and CDR2 as FYNNEI. CDR3 protein: CASSDGGNKETQYF. CDR3 sequence (DNA): TGTGCCAGCAGTGACGGGGGGAACAAAGAGACCCAGTACTTC.

The chain joins TRBV14 to TRBJ2-1; 7 bases line up with TRBD2. The V gene end was trimmed by 4 bases and the J gene end by 9 bases; junction bases not matched to a gene: 12. The CDR3 length is 15 residues. The germline gives CDR1 SGHDN, CDR2 FVKESK. Here the CDR3 reads CASSPGLVGIGEQFF. The CDR3 DNA is TGTGCCAGCAGCCCTGGACTAGTAGGCATCGGTGAGCAGTTCTTC.

The chain links TRBV7-8 to TRBJ2-7; TRBD1 might be the D (6 bases). With 5 bases removed from V and 4 bases from J, the gap between germline ends came to 15 bases. The CDR3 runs to 14 residues. Per the germline V gene, CDR1 is SGHVS and CDR2 is FQNEAQ. DNA of the CDR3: TGTGCCAGCAGCCCTAGGGGGAGCCTATACGAGCAGTACTTC. Translated: CASSPRGSLYEQYF.

The genes are TRBV28 and TRBJ2-7; the D gene is possibly TRBD2 (6 bases). The CDR3 length is 12 residues. Trimming left V 6 bases short and J 4 bases short, with 10 bases between. Germline-derived CDR1 and CDR2 are MDHEN and SYDVKM. The DNA for the CDR3 is TGTGCCAGCAGCCTAGCGAGGTACGAGCAGTACTTC. The encoded protein is CASSLARYEQYF.

The rearrangement links TRBV19 to TRBJ2-7; TRBD2 might be the D (6 bases). The V gene's germline CDR1 is LNHDA and CDR2 SQIVND (reference sequence). V lost 5 bases and J 2 bases, leaving 10 bases between the germline ends. The CDR3 spans 13 residues. DNA for the CDR3: TGTGCCAGTAGTCCCGGGGGAGCCTACGAGCAGTACTTC. Protein: CASSPGGAYEQYF.

This chain links TRBV11-2 with TRBJ2-1; D gene unclear. Trimming removed 3 bases at V and 9 bases at J, with 6 bases between. The CDR3 runs to 11 residues. Germline V gives CDR1 SGHAT, CDR2 FQNNGV. The CDR3, as DNA: TGTGCCAGCAGCTTGGTGCGTGAGCAGTTCTTC. Its translation: CASSLVREQFF.

The CDR3 is CASSHVPGGLAAFF. The CDR3 nucleotides are TGTGCCAGTAGTCACGTCCCTGGAGGCCTAGCGGCTTTCTTT. The rearrangement links TRBV19 to TRBJ1-1; no definite D call. This CDR3 spans 14 amino acids. Germline CDR1 is LNHDA and CDR2 is SQIVND (reference sequence). V was pared by 5 bases and J by 11 bases, with 21 bases between. Full variable domain (rest looked up from reference TRBV19 and TRBJ1-1): DGGITQSPKYLFRKEGQNVTLSCEQNLNHDAMYWYRQDPGQGLRLIYYSQIVNDFQKGDIAEGYSVSREKKESFPLTVTSAQKNPTAFYLCASSHVPGGLAAFFGQGTRLTVV.

The CDR3 protein is CASSHPQNSPLHF. DNA for the CDR3: TGCGCCAGCAGCCATCCCCAGAATTCACCCCTCCACTTT. This chain uses TRBV4-1 with TRBJ1-6, with D uncertain. Germline CDR1 is MGHRA and CDR2 is YSYEKL. The CDR3 sequence is 13 residues long. The V gene lost 3 bases and the J gene lost 7 bases, with 7 bases spanning the gap.

This rearrangement joins TRBV27 to TRBJ2-3; 14 nucleotides agree with TRBD2. The CDR3 has 16 amino acids. The junction had 3 bases not matched to a gene; V was cut back by 3 bases and J by 4 bases. The germline CDR1 and CDR2 sequences are MNHEY and SMNVEV (reference sequence). The CDR3 protein is CASSLGLAGVADTQYF. DNA of the CDR3: TGTGCCAGCAGTTTGGGACTAGCGGGAGTTGCAGATACGCAGTATTTT.

The V and J genes are TRBV6-9 and TRBJ1-3, with a possible D match to TRBD1 (5 bases). This CDR3 has 18 residues. Germline V gene sequence: CDR1 MNHGY, CDR2 SVAAGI. V shed 1 base and J shed 0 bases, with 16 bases lying between them. CDR3 loop: CASSYCSVTGVSGNTIYF. The CDR3 nucleotides read TGTGCCAGCAGTTATTGTTCGGTAACAGGCGTCTCTGGAAACACCATATATTTT.

This chain uses TRBV9 with TRBJ2-1, with TRBD2 identical over 7 bases. This CDR3 contains 15 residues. After removal of 0 bases from V and 8 bases from J, the junction contained 8 bases not matched to a gene. Per the germline V gene, CDR1 is SGDLS and CDR2 is YYNGEE. As DNA, the CDR3 is TGTGCCAGCAGCGTAGGTGGGAGGGATGTGGATGAGCAGTTCTTC. Amino acid sequence: CASSVGGRDVDEQFF.

On this clone itself: The sample contains more than one DNA sequence encoding this CDR3. V usage is TRBV19 and J usage is TRBJ2-7, with 7 positions matching TRBD2. J gave up 0 bases and V 3 bases, and 2 bases lay outside the gene matches. CDR1 LNHDA and CDR2 SQIVND come from the germline V gene (reference sequence). There are 14 residues in the CDR3. The CDR3 sequence is CASSIGGSSYEQYF. For the CDR3, the DNA is TGTGCCAGTAGTATTGGCGGGAGCTCCTACGAGCAGTACTTC.

The J gene is TRBJ2-3, the V gene TRBV7-9, with 8 bases matching TRBD2. J was trimmed by 6 bases and V by 8 bases; bases with no gene match: 1. The germline V gene encodes CDR1 SEHNR and CDR2 FQNEAQ (reference sequence). The CDR3 is 11 residues long. CDR3: CASGGGDTQYF. The CDR3 coding sequence is TGTGCCAGCGGCGGGGGGGATACGCAGTATTTT.

The CDR3 here is CASAYGTTYEQYF. DNA for the CDR3: TGTGCCAGCGCATACGGGACGACTTACGAGCAGTACTTC. The V gene is TRBV27, the J gene TRBJ2-7; tentatively, D is TRBD1 or TRBD2 (5 bases each). The CDR3 consists of 13 residues. Germline V gene lookup returns CDR1 MNHEY and CDR2 SMNVEV (reference sequence). V lost 8 bases and J lost 4, with 15 bases in between.

The CDR3 loop is CSVEDRGTSGISTDTQYF. In DNA form, the CDR3 reads TGCAGCGTTGAAGATCGTGGCACTAGCGGGATCAGCACAGATACGCAGTATTTT. The gene calls are TRBV29-1 and TRBJ2-3; 10 positions agree with TRBD2. There are 18 residues in the CDR3. Germline-derived CDR1 and CDR2 are SQVTM and ANQGSEA. J lost 0 bases, V lost 0 bases, and 9 bases had no gene match.

The chain carries TRBV5-6 and TRBJ2-7; D may be TRBD1 (5 bases). Germline V gives CDR1 SGHDT, CDR2 YYEEEE. The V and J ends lost 4 bases and 3 bases respectively, with 14 bases between them. The CDR3 runs 14 residues. The CDR3: CASSLGHGDYEQYF. The CDR3, as DNA: TGTGCCAGCAGCCTAGGACACGGTGACTACGAGCAGTACTTC.